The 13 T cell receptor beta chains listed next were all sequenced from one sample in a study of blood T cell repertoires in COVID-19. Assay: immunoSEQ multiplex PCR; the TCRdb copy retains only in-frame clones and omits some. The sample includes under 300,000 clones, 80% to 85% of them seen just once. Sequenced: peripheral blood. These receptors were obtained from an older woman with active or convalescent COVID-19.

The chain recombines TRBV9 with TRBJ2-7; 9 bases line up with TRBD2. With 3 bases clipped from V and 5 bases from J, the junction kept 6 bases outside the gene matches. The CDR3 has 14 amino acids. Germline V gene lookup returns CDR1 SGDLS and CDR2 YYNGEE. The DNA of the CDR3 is TGTGCCAGCAGCGAGGCGGGGGGGCTCCACGAGCAGTACTTC. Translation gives CASSEAGGLHEQYF.

CDR3 sequence: CASRAGQPYEQYF. In nucleotides, the CDR3 is TGTGCCAGCAGGGCGGGACAGCCCTACGAGCAGTACTTC. The rearrangement links TRBV12-3 or TRBV12-4 to TRBJ2-7; TRBD1 is a possible D gene (7 bases). The CDR3 loop spans 13 amino acids. V was cut by 6 bases and J by 2 bases, with 11 bases left in between.

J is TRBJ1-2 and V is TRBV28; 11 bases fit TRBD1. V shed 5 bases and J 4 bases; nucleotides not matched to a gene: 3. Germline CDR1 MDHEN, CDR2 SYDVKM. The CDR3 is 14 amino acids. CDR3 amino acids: CASSAGTGGYGYTF. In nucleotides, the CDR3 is TGTGCCAGCAGTGCCGGGACAGGGGGCTATGGCTACACCTTC.

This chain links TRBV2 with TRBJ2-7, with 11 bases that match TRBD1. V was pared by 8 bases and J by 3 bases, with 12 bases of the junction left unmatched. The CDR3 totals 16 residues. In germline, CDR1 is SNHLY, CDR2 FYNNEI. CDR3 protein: CASSPNSGTGGYEQYF. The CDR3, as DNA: TGTGCCAGCTCACCTAATTCCGGGACAGGGGGCTACGAGCAGTACTTC.

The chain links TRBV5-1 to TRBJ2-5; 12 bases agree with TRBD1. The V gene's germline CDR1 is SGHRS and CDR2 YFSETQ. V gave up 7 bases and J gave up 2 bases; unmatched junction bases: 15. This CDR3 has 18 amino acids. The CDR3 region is CASAPRWGQGAGQETQYF. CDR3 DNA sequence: TGCGCCAGCGCCCCGAGATGGGGACAGGGGGCCGGGCAAGAGACCCAGTACTTC. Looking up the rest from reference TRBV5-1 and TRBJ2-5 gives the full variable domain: KAGVTQTPRYLIKTRGQQVTLSCSPISGHRSVSWYQQTPGQGLQFLFEYFSETQRNKGNFPGRFSGRQFSNSRSEMNVSTLELGDSALYLCASAPRWGQGAGQETQYFGPGTRLLVL.

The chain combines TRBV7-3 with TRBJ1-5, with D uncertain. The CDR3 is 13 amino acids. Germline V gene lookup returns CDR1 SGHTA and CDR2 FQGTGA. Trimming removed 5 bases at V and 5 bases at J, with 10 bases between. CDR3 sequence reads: CASSADRDQPQHF. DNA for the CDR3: TGTGCCAGCAGCGCCGACCGGGATCAGCCCCAGCATTTT.

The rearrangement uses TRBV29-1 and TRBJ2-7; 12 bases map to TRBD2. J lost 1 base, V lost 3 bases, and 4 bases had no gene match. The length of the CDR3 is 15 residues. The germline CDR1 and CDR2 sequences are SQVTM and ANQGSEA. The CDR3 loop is CSVEPLAGGSYEQYF. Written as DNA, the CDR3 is TGCAGCGTTGAGCCGCTAGCGGGGGGGTCCTACGAGCAGTACTTC.

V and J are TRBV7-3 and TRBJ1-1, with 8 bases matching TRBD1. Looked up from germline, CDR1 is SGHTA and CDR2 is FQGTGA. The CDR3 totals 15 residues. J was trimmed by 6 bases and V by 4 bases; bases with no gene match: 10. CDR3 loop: CASSSRMGQASEAFF. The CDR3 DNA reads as TGTGCCAGCAGCTCCCGGATGGGACAGGCCTCTGAAGCTTTCTTT.

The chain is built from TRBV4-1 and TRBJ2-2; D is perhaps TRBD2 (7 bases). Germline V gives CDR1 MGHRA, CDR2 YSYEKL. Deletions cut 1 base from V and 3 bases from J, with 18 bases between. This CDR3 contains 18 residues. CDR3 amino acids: CASSQGRYGGLDTGELFF. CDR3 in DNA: TGCGCCAGCAGCCAAGGGAGGTACGGGGGGCTAGACACCGGGGAGCTGTTTTTT.

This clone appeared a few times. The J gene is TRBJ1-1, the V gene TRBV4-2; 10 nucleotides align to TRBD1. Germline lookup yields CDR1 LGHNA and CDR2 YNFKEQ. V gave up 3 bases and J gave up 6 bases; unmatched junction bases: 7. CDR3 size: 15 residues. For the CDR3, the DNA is TGTGCCAGCAGCCATCCTAGGACAGGGGGATCTGAAGCTTTCTTT. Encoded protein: CASSHPRTGGSEAFF.

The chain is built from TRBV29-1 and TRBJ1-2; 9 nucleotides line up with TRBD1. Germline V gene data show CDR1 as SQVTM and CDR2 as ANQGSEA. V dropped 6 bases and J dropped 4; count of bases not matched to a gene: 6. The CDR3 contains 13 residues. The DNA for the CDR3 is TGCAGCGTAACAGGGGGCGGAATCTATGGCTACACCTTC. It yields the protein CSVTGGGIYGYTF.

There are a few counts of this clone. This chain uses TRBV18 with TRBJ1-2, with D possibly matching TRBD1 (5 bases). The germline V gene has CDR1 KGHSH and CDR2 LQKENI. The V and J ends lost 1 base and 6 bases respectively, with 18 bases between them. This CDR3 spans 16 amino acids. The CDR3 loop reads CASSPLGSAGSDGYTF. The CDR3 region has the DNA TGTGCCAGCTCACCACTAGGCTCGGCAGGGTCAGATGGCTACACCTTC.

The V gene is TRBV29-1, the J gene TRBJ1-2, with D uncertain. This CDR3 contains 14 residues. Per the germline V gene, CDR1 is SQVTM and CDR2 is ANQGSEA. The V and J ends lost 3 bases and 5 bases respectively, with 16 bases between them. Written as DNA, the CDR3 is TGCAGCGTTGATGATGAAGGACGGGGTTATGGCTACACCTTC. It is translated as CSVDDEGRGYGYTF. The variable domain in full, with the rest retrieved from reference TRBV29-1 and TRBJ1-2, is SAVISQKPSRDICQRGTSLTIQCQVDSQVTMMFWYRQQPGQSLTLIATANQGSEATYESGFVIDKFPISRPNLTFSTLTVSNMSPEDSSIYLCSVDDEGRGYGYTFGSGTRLTVV.